The source of this T cell receptor (beta chain) is a study of T-cell reconstitution after alpha-beta-depleted transplantation in children. Study-wide results and limits: There were reportedly several hundred expanded graft clones from which alpha-beta T cells came about two months after transplant.

Germline V CDR1 and CDR2: SGHRS, YFSETQ. The V gene end was trimmed by 1 base and the J gene end by 13 bases; junction bases not matched to a gene: 9. The CDR3 runs 13 residues. Unique molecular identifiers were incorporated during preparation of the TCRbeta library. Each CDR3 protein is one row after TCRdb ran MiXCR on the PCR reads. The sample includes 780,000 or so distinct CDR3 sequences, 16% seen only once; the top ten take approximately 4.5%. Concerning this clonotype: The target antigen is unknown.

Sequences were derived from PBMCs, mostly from graft donor cells, sampled 360 days after TCRalphabeta/CD19-depleted stem cell transplant. V usage is TRBV5-1 and J usage is TRBJ2-7; 9 bases match TRBD1. This receptor was taken from a male patient aged 10 to 17 who had a stem cell transplant for acute lymphoblastic leukemia, so the T cells may come from the graft donor. CDR3: CASSLNPQGQGYF. The CDR3 DNA reads TGCGCCAGCAGCTTGAACCCTCAGGGACAGGGATACTTC.